This TCR beta chain was retrieved from a study of blood T cell repertoires in COVID-19. Clones were sequenced by immunoSEQ multiplex PCR, and TCRdb holds only the in-frame ones, with some missing. The sample has about 200,000 clones, more than 80% seen once. The junction had 2 bases not matched to a gene; V was cut back by 5 bases and J by 9 bases. Germline V lookup: CDR1 MNHEY, CDR2 SVGAGI. The CDR3 length is 14 residues. The sequenced sample was peripheral blood. V and J are TRBV6-5 and TRBJ1-6; 12 positions agree with TRBD1. The sequence was collected from a woman older than 75 with COVID-19, enrolled during active disease. The CDR3 loop is CASSRDRGPSPLHF. The CDR3 region has the DNA TGTGCCAGCAGTCGGGACAGGGGGCCTTCACCCCTCCACTTT.